A single sample is the source of the 14 T cell receptor beta chains below, sequenced in a study of blood T cell repertoires in COVID-19. Profiled with immunoSEQ multiplex PCR; TCRdb holds only in-frame clones, not every one. The data show 150,000 to 170,000 clones, roughly 80% seen once. Sequencing was carried out using peripheral blood. These receptors all stem from an older woman with COVID-19, enrolled during active disease.

On this clone: Other DNA sequences of this sample code for an identical CDR3. V gene TRBV12-3 or TRBV12-4 combines with J gene TRBJ2-5, with a tentative D call TRBD2 (6 bases). CDR3 length equals 13 residues. The V and J ends lost 2 bases and 5 bases respectively, with 9 bases between them. The CDR3 bases are TGTGCCAGCAGTTTATCGGGGGTCGAGACCCAGTACTTC. Residues: CASSLSGVETQYF.

This chain uses TRBV11-1 with TRBJ1-3; D gene ambiguous. The CDR3 has 16 residues. The ends were cut back, 2 bases at V and 2 bases at J, with 13 bases in the middle. Germline V lookup: CDR1 SGHAT, CDR2 FQDESV (reference sequence). This CDR3 reads CASSLYFGGTGNTIYF. In DNA, the CDR3 is TGTGCCAGCAGCTTATATTTCGGAGGTACTGGAAACACCATATATTTT.

The rearrangement uses TRBV18 and TRBJ1-1, with D possibly TRBD1 on 5 matching bases. V lost 5 bases to trimming and J lost 0 bases, with 10 bases between them. Germline CDR1 is KGHSH and CDR2 is LQKENI. This CDR3 is built from 14 residues. CDR3 region: CASSARDLNTEAFF. In nucleotides, the CDR3 is TGTGCCAGCTCAGCCAGGGATCTGAACACTGAAGCTTTCTTT.

This clone was seen once. The rearrangement uses TRBV7-9 and TRBJ1-2; 11 bases line up with TRBD1. From germline, CDR1 is SEHNR and CDR2 FQNEAQ (reference sequence). The CDR3 extends over 15 amino acids. V lost 1 base and J lost 4; bases outside the gene matches: 2. CDR3 amino acids: CASSLGTGGFYGYTF. CDR3 nucleotide sequence: TGTGCCAGCAGCTTAGGGACAGGGGGCTTCTATGGCTACACCTTC.

The chain links TRBV6-5 to TRBJ2-1; perhaps TRBD2 as D (6 bases). The CDR3 loop spans 14 amino acids. V gave up 7 bases and J gave up 9 bases, with 19 bases separating them. Germline V gene data show CDR1 as MNHEY and CDR2 as SVGAGI. CDR3 loop: CASIGLIGVVEQFF. CDR3 sequence (DNA): TGTGCCAGCATAGGACTAATCGGAGTGGTTGAGCAGTTCTTC.

This sequence joins TRBV29-1 and TRBJ2-7; 10 bases are a match to TRBD2. The CDR3 is 14 residues long. V shed 4 bases, J shed 3 bases, and the junction held 6 bases outside the gene matches. Germline-derived CDR1 and CDR2 are SQVTM and ANQGSEA. CDR3 in DNA: TGCAGCGTTGTTAGCGGGAGGTCCTTCTACGAGCAGTACTTC. Encoded protein: CSVVSGRSFYEQYF.

V is TRBV27 and J is TRBJ1-2; the D gene is possibly TRBD1 (6 bases). V gave up 8 bases and J gave up 0 bases, with 13 bases separating them. Germline V gene data show CDR1 as MNHEY and CDR2 as SMNVEV (reference sequence). The CDR3 runs to 14 residues. CDR3 sequence: CASSRGGANYGYTF. The CDR3 DNA reads as TGTGCCAGCTCACGAGGGGGGGCTAACTATGGCTACACCTTC.

This clone was seen once. This rearrangement joins TRBV7-2 to TRBJ2-1, with a tentative D call TRBD2 (6 bases). V lost 1 base and J lost 6, with 16 bases in between. Germline V gene data show CDR1 as SGHTA and CDR2 as FQGNSA. The CDR3 is 16 residues long. The CDR3 DNA sequence: TGTGCCAGCAGCTTAGGGACCGGGACTGGAATCAATGAGCAGTTCTTC. Protein: CASSLGTGTGINEQFF.

This clone was counted a single time. The chain carries TRBV5-1 and TRBJ1-2, with 7 nucleotides matching TRBD1. CDR1 and CDR2 from the germline V gene are SGHRS and YFSETQ. The junction had 4 bases not matched to a gene; V was cut back by 4 bases and J by 4 bases. This CDR3 region has 13 residues. The CDR3 region is CASSGDSLYGYTF. CDR3 bases: TGCGCCAGCAGCGGGGACAGTCTCTATGGCTACACCTTC.

The chain employs TRBV10-3 and TRBJ2-1; TRBD2 matches 8 bases. CDR3 length equals 15 residues. Germline V gives CDR1 ENHRY, CDR2 SYGVKD. J gave up 2 bases and V 2 bases, and 2 bases lay outside the gene matches. CDR3 sequence: CAISEIGRAYNEQFF. The CDR3 coding sequence is TGTGCCATCAGTGAGATCGGGAGGGCCTACAATGAGCAGTTCTTC.

V gene TRBV3-1 (or the pseudogene TRBV3-2) combines with J gene TRBJ2-7; 9 bases match TRBD2. The CDR3 consists of 14 residues. Per the germline V gene, CDR1 is LGHDT and CDR2 is YNNKEL (reference sequence). J was trimmed by 4 bases and V by 2 bases; bases with no gene match: 3. The CDR3 DNA reads as TGTGCCAGCAGCCAATATACTAGCGGGTACGAGCAGTACGTC. This sequence encodes CASSQYTSGYEQYV.

This clone was recorded once. CDR3 region: CASSAGRLGELFF. The CDR3, as DNA: TGTGCCAGCAGCGCCGGGAGGCTCGGGGAGCTGTTTTTT. The chain couples TRBV27 to TRBJ2-2, with 7 bases fitting TRBD2. The CDR3 loop spans 13 amino acids. Germline V lookup: CDR1 MNHEY, CDR2 SMNVEV (reference sequence). J lost 7 bases, V lost 6 bases, and 5 bases had no gene match.

The genes are TRBV7-9 and TRBJ2-1, with a tentative D call TRBD1 (6 bases). Trimming took 6 bases from V and 5 from J, leaving 14 bases between them. The germline gives CDR1 SEHNR, CDR2 FQNEAQ (reference sequence). The CDR3 totals 14 residues. CDR3 loop: CASRLQGSDNEQFF. CDR3 sequence (DNA): TGTGCCAGCAGACTACAGGGAAGTGACAATGAGCAGTTCTTC.

The V gene is TRBV5-1, the J gene TRBJ2-1; D is perhaps TRBD1 (5 bases). CDR1 and CDR2 from the germline V gene are SGHRS and YFSETQ. CDR3 length: 14 residues. V lost 0 bases and J lost 6, with 10 bases in between. The CDR3 DNA sequence: TGCGCCAGCAGCTTGGAGGGCAGGGCCAATGAGCAGTTCTTC. This gives the protein CASSLEGRANEQFF.